This TCR beta chain appears in the sequencing data of a study of T cells after yellow fever vaccination. General observations from the study: Among primary-vaccination clones, most reappeared after the booster, at almost 98% for CD4 and around 91% for CD8. Clonotypes shared by both compartments, CD4 and CD8, made up a small share. Faster peaking, at day 5 versus 15, marked a secondary response that was weaker.

This clonotype was recorded many times. Antigen unknown. 5'RACE template switching produced TCR cDNA carrying a universal primer site and UMIs. MiXCR was run by TCRdb on the 5' RACE reads, yielding one entry per CDR3 protein. The top ten hold 19% of the sample, which has a few hundred thousand distinct CDR3 sequences, around 3.5% seen once. Trimming stripped 4 bases from V and 1 base from J, with 12 bases between. This CDR3 is built from 15 residues. Germline assignment: CDR1 SGHRS and CDR2 YFSETQ. The sequenced sample was PBMCs, obtained 15 days after the yellow fever booster vaccination. The chain couples TRBV5-1 to TRBJ2-1; possibly TRBD1 for D (7 bases). This TCR was recovered from a man between 18 and 35 years old who received the YFV17D yellow fever vaccine. CDR3 sequence reads: CASSAQGGSYNEQFF. CDR3 in DNA: TGCGCCAGCAGCGCCCAGGGGGGTTCCTACAATGAGCAGTTCTTC.